This record covers a single T cell receptor beta chain. Its cognate antigen is unknown. Preparation of TCR beta libraries was done by quantitative 5'-RACE with molecular barcodes. TCRdb re-called the 5' RACE reads with MiXCR, one entry per CDR3 protein. The sample carries tens of thousands of distinct CDR3 sequences, more than 25% recorded once. CDR1 is SQVTM, CDR2 ANQGSEA, per germline. This CDR3 region has 12 residues. Between the trimmed V and J ends, which lost 4 bases and 1 base, there was a span of 5 bases. This sample is drawn from a study of CD8 T cells in ankylosing spondylitis. Study results and caveats: Matched ankylosing spondylitis synovial fluid reportedly showed significant enrichment of disease-linked clones.

This sequence originates from a male donor with ankylosing spondylitis or in good health (not recorded which). This chain joins TRBV29-1 and TRBJ2-1; no clear D. Sequencing input: blood, either unsorted or a sorted T cell fraction (not recorded which). The CDR3 region is CSVVLSYNEQFF. The CDR3 bases are TGCAGCGTTGTGTTGTCCTACAATGAGCAGTTCTTC.